This T cell receptor beta chain was captured by sequencing in a study of OX40 agonist ivuxolimab in advanced cancers. Overall study: Patients were treated with ivuxolimab, an agonistic anti-OX40 (CD134) antibody. Study-level findings and limits: Some nonresponders likewise displayed low normalized T-cell clonal expansion.

V lost 7 bases and J lost 6, with 16 bases in between. This CDR3 has 14 amino acids. Germline V gene data show CDR1 as MDHEN and CDR2 as SYDVKM. Data came from immunoSEQ multiplex PCR; TCRdb stores just in-frame clones and leaves some out. The repertoire includes some 25,000 clones, 88% of them detected once, and 9.5% to 10% sits in the top ten. This clone was detected a few times. The target antigen is unknown. The clonotype was recovered from an adult with an advanced solid tumor such as melanoma, head and neck, liver or kidney cancer. Sequenced here: CD4+ or CD8+ T cells sorted from blood, sampled in a trial of the OX40 agonist ivuxolimab. The rearrangement joins TRBV28 to TRBJ2-4, with D possibly TRBD1 on 6 matching bases. CDR3 sequence reads: CASTDRRLLNIQYF. The DNA for the CDR3 is TGTGCCAGCACCGACAGGCGCCTCCTAAACATTCAGTACTTC.